A single T cell receptor beta chain is shown here with its context. The record originates from a study of cytomegalovirus exposure and HLA in healthy donors. This CDR3 region has 15 residues. In germline, CDR1 is SGHRS, CDR2 YFSETQ. Trimming shortened V by 1 base and J by 1 base, and 11 bases separated the two germline ends. Repertoires were generated with immunoSEQ multiplex PCR, while TCRdb's copy carries only in-frame clones and drops some. Of hundreds of thousands of clones in the sample, more than 75% were seen once. This sequence joins TRBV5-1 and TRBJ1-1; weak D call: TRBD1 (6 bases). Sequencing input: PBMCs. The clonotype was recovered from a woman in her late teens or twenties in good health and CMV-seropositive. Here the CDR3 reads CASSLTGITNTEAFF. Here the CDR3 DNA reads TGCGCCAGCAGCTTGACAGGGATCACGAACACTGAAGCTTTCTTT.